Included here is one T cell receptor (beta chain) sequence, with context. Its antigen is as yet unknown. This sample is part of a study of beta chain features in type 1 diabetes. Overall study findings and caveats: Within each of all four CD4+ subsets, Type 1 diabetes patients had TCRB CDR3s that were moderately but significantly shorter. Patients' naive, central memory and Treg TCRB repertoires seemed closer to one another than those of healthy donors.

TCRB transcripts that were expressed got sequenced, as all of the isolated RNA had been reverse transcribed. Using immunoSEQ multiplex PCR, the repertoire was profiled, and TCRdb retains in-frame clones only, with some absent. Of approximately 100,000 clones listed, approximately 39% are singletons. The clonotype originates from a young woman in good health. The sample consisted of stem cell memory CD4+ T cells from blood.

This CDR3 reads CASSLVSSGVYNEQFF. In DNA, the CDR3 is TGTGCCAGCAGCTTAGTGAGTAGCGGAGTCTACAATGAGCAGTTCTTC. This sequence joins TRBV7-8 and TRBJ2-1, with a tentative D call TRBD2 (6 bases). V was clipped by 1 base and J by 3 bases, with 13 bases between them. In germline, CDR1 is SGHVS, CDR2 FQNEAQ. The CDR3 totals 16 residues.